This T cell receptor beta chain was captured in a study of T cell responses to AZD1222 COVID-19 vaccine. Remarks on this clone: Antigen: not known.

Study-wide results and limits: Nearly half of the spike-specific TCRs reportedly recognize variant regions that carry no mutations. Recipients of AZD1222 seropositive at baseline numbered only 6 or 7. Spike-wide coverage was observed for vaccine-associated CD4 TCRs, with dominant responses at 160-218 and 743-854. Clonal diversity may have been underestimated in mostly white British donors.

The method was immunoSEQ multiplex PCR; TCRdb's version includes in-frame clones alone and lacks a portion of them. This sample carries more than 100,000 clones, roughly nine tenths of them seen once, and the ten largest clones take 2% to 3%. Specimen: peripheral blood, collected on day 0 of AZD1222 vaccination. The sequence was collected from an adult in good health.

CDR3 protein: CASSVGTGGGGYTF. In DNA form, the CDR3 reads TGTGCCAGCAGCGTAGGGACAGGCGGTGGCGGCTACACCTTC. The rearrangement uses TRBV9 and TRBJ1-2; TRBD1 aligns across 7 bases. Germline assignment: CDR1 SGDLS and CDR2 YYNGEE. After removal of 0 bases from V and 8 bases from J, the junction contained 7 bases not matched to a gene. The CDR3 contains 14 residues. Full variable domain (remainder filled in from reference TRBV9 and TRBJ1-2): DSGVTQTPKHLITATGQRVTLRCSPRSGDLSVYWYQQSLDQGLQFLIQYYNGEERAKGNILERFSAQQFPDLHSELNLSSLELGDSALYFCASSVGTGGGGYTFGSGTRLTVV.